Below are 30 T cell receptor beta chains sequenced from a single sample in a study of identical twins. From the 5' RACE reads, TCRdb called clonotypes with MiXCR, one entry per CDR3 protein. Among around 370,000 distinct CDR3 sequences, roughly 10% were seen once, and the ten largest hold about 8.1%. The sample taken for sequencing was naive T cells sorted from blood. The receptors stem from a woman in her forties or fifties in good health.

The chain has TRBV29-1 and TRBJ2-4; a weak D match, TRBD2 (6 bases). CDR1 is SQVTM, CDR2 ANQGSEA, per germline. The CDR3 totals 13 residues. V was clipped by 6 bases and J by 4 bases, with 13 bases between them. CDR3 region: CSVGTGTKNIQYF. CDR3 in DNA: TGCAGCGTCGGAACCGGGACTAAAAACATTCAGTACTTC.

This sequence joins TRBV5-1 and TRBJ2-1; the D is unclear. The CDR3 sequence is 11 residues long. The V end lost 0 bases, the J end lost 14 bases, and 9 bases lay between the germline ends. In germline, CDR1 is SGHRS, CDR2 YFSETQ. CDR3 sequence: CASSLEEEKFF. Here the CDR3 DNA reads TGCGCCAGCAGCTTGGAAGAGGAAAAGTTCTTC.

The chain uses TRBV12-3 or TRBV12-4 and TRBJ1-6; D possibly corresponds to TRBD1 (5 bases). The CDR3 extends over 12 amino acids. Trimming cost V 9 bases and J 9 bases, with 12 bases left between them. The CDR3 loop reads CARSLGGSPLHF. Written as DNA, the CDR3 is TGTGCCAGGAGCCTCGGGGGTTCACCCCTCCACTTT.

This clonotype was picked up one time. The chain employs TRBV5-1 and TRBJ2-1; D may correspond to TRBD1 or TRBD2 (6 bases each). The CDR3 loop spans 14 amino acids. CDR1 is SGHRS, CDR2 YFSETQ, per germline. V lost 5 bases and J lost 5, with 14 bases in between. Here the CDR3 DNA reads TGCGCCAGCAGAGGGGGGAGTCGAGACAATGAGCAGTTCTTC. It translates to CASRGGSRDNEQFF.

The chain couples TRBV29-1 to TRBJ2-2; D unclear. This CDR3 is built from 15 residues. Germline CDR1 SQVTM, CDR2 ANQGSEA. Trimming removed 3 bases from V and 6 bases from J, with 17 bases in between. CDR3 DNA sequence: TGCAGCGTTGATAGGAGCGCTGTCGGTTCCGGGGAGCTGTTTTTT. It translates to CSVDRSAVGSGELFF.

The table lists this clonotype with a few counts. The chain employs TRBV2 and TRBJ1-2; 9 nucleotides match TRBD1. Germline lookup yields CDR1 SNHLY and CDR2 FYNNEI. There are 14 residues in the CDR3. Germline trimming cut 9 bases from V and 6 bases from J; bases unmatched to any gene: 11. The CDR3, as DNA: TGTGCCAGACGATACAGGGGGCGCACGGATGGCTACACCTTC. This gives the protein CARRYRGRTDGYTF.

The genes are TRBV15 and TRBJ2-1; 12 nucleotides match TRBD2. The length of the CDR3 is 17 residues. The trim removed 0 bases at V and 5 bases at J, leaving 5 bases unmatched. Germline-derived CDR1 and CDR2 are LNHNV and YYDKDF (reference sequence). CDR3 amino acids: CATSRDFRTSGNNEQFF. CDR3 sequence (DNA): TGTGCCACCAGCAGAGATTTTCGGACTAGCGGGAACAATGAGCAGTTCTTC.

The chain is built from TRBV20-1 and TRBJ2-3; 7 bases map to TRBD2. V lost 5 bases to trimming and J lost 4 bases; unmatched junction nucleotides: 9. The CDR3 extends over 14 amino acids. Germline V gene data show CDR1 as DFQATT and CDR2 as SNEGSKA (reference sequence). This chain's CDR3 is CSAPGVRGADTQYF. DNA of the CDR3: TGCAGTGCTCCCGGGGTCCGGGGGGCAGATACGCAGTATTTT.

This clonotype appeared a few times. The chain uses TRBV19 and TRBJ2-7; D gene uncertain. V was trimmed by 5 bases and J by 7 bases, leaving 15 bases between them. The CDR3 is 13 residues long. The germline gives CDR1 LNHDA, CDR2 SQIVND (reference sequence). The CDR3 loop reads CASSFTLGQEQYV. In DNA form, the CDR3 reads TGTGCCAGTAGTTTCACGTTGGGCCAAGAGCAGTACGTC.

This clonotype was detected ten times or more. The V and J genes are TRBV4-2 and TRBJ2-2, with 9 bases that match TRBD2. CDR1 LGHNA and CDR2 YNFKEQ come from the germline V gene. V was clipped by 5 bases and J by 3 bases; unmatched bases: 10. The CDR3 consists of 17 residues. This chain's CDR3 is CASSFFGGRADTGELFF. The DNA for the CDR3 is TGTGCCAGCAGCTTTTTCGGCGGGAGGGCCGACACCGGGGAGCTGTTTTTT.

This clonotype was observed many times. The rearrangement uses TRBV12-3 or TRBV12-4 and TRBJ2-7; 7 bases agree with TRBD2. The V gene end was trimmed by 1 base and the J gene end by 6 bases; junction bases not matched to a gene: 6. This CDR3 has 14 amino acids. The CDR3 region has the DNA TGTGCCAGCAGTTTAGGGACTAGGAGGGGCGAGCAGTACGTC. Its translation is CASSLGTRRGEQYV.

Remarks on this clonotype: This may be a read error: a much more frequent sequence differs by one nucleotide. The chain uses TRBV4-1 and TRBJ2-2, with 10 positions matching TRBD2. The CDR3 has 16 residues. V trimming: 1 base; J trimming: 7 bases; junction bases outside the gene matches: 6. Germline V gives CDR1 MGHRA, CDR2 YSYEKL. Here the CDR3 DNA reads TGCGCCAGCAGCCAAGCTAGCGGGGGCCTAGACGGGGAGCTGTTTTTT. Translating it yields CASSQASGGLDGELFF.

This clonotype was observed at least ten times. CDR3 sequence (DNA): TGTGCCACCAGAACTACGAGCCTAGTCCTTGATGAGCAGTTCTTC. This encodes CATRTTSLVLDEQFF. This sequence joins TRBV15 and TRBJ2-1; D is ambiguous. Germline-derived CDR1 and CDR2 are LNHNV and YYDKDF (reference sequence). Trimming removed 6 bases at V and 8 bases at J, with 20 bases between. This CDR3 contains 15 residues.

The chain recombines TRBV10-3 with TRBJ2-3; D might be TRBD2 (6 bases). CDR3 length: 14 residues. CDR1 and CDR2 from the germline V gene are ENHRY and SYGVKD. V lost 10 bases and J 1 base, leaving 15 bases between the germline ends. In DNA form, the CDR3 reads TGTGCCACCCTTGGGGCTAGCGGCACAGATACGCAGTATTTT. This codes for CATLGASGTDTQYF.

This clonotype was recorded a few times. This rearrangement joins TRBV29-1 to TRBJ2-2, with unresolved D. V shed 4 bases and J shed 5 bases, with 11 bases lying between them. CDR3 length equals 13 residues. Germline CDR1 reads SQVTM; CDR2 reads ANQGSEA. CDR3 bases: TGCAGCGTTGTCGGCGTTGGGACCGGGGAGCTGTTTTTT. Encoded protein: CSVVGVGTGELFF.

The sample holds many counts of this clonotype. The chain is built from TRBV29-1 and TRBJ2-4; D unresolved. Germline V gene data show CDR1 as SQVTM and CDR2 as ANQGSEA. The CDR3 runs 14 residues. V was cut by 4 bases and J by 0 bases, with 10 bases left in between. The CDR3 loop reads CSVVWVRAKNIQYF. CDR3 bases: TGCAGCGTTGTGTGGGTTCGAGCCAAAAACATTCAGTACTTC.

CDR3 in amino acids: CASSLNSRTGAFF. The CDR3 coding sequence is TGTGCCAGCAGCTTAAACTCGCGGACGGGAGCTTTCTTT. The chain couples TRBV7-9 to TRBJ1-1; D gene unclear. Germline assignment: CDR1 SEHNR and CDR2 FQNEAQ (reference sequence). V dropped 2 bases and J dropped 10 bases, with 14 bases sitting between them. The CDR3 is made up of 13 amino acids. Drawing the rest from reference TRBV7-9 and TRBJ1-1, the complete variable domain is DTGVSQNPRHKITKRGQNVTFRCDPISEHNRLYWYRQTLGQGPEFLTYFQNEAQLEKSRLLSDRFSAERPKGSFSTLEIQRTEQGDSAMYLCASSLNSRTGAFFGQGTRLTVV.

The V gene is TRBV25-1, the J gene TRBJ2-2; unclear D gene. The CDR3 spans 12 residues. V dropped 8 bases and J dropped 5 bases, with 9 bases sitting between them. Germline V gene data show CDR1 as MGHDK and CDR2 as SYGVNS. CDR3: CASRRSTGELFF. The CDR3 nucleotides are TGTGCCAGCCGTAGGTCGACCGGGGAGCTGTTTTTT.

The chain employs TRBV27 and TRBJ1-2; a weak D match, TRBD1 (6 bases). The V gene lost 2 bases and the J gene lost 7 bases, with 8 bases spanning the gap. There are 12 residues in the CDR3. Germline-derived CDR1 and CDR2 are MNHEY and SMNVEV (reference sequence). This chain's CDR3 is CASSLTGFGYTF. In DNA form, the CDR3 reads TGTGCCAGCAGTTTAACAGGGTTTGGCTACACCTTC.

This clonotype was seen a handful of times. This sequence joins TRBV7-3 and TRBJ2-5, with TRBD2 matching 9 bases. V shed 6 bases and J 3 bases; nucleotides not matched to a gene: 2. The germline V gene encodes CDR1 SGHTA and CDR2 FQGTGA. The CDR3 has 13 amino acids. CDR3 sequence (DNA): TGTGCCAGCAGGCGGGAGGGGGAAGAGACCCAGTACTTC. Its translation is CASRREGEETQYF.

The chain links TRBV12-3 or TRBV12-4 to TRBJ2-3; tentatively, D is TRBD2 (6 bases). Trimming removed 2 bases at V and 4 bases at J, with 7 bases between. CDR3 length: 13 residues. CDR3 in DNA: TGTGCCAGCAGTTTAAGGAGGGCAGATACGCAGTATTTT. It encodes CASSLRRADTQYF.

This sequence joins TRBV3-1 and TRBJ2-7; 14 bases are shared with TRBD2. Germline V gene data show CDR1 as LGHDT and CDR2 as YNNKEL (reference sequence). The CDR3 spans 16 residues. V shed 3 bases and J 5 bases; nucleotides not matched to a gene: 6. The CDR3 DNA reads TGTGCCAGCAGCCAGGCCGGGACTAGCGGGAGTAACGAGCAGTACTTC. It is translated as CASSQAGTSGSNEQYF.

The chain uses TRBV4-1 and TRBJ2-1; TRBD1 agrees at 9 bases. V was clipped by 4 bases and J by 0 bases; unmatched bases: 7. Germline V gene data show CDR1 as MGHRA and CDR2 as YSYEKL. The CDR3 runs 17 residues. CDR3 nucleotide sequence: TGCGCCAGCAGCCCGGGACAGGGAAAGAGCTCCTACAATGAGCAGTTCTTC. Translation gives CASSPGQGKSSYNEQFF.

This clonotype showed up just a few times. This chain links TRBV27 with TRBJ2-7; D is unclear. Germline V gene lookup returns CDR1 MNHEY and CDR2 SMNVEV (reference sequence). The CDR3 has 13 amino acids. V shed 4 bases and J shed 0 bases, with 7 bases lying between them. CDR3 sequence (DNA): TGTGCCAGCAGTTACAGAGCCTCCTACGAGCAGTACTTC. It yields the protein CASSYRASYEQYF.

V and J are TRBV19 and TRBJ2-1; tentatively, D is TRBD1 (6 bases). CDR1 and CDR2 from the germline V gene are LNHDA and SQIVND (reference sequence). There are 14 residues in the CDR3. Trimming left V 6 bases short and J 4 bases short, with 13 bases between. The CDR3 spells CASSDRNQYNEQFF. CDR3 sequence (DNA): TGTGCCAGTAGCGACAGGAATCAATACAATGAGCAGTTCTTC.

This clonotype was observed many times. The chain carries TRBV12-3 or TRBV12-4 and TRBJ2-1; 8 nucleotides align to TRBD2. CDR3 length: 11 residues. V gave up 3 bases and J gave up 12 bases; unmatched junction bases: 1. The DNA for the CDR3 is TGTGCCAGCAGTTTGGCGGGAGGGCAGTTCTTC. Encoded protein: CASSLAGGQFF.

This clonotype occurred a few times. CDR3 sequence: CASSLGPQESNQPQHF. The CDR3 coding sequence is TGTGCCAGCAGTTTGGGGCCCCAGGAAAGCAATCAGCCCCAGCATTTT. The chain has TRBV12-3 or TRBV12-4 and TRBJ1-5; TRBD1 is a possible D gene (5 bases). V lost 3 bases and J lost 1, with 13 bases in between. The CDR3 contains 16 residues.

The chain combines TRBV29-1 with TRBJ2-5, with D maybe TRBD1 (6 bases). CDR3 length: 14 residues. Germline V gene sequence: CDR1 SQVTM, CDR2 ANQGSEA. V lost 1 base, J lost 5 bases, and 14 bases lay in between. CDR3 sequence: CSVEGQGLGETQYF. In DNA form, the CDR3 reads TGCAGCGTTGAAGGCCAGGGGTTGGGGGAGACCCAGTACTTC.

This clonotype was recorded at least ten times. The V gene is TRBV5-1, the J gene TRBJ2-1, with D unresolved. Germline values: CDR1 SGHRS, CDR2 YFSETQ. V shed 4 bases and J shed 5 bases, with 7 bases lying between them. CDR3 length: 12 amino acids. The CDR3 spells CASSGRHNEQFF. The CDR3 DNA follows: TGCGCCAGCAGCGGACGACACAATGAGCAGTTCTTC. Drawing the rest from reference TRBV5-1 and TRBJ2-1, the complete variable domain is KAGVTQTPRYLIKTRGQQVTLSCSPISGHRSVSWYQQTPGQGLQFLFEYFSETQRNKGNFPGRFSGRQFSNSRSEMNVSTLELGDSALYLCASSGRHNEQFFGPGTRLTVL.

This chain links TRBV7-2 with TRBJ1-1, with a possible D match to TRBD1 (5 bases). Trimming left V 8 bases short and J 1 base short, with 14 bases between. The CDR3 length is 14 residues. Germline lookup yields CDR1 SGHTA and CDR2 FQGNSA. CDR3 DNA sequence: TGTGCCAGCGGCGGGACTTTATCGAACACTGAAGCTTTCTTT. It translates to CASGGTLSNTEAFF. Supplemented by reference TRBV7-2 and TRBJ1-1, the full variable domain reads GAGVSQSPSNKVTEKGKDVELRCDPISGHTALYWYRQSLGQGLEFLIYFQGNSAPDKSGLPSDRFSAERTGGSVSTLTIQRTQQEDSAVYLCASGGTLSNTEAFFGQGTRLTVV.